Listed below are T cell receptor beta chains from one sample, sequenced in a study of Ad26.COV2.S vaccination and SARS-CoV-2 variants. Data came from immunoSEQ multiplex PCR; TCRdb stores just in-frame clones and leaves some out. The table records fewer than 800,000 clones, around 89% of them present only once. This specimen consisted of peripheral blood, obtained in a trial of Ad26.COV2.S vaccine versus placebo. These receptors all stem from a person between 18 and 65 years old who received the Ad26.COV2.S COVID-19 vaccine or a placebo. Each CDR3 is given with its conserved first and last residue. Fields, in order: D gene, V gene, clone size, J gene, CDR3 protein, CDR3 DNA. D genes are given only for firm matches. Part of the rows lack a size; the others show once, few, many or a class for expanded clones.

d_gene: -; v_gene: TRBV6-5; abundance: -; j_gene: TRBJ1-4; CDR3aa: CASSYYSGEKLFF; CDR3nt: TGTGCCAGCAGTTACTACAGTGGTGAAAAACTGTTTTTT
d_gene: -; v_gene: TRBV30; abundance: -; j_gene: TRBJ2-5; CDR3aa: CAYNRLRPETQYF; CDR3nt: TGTGCCTACAATCGTCTTCGTCCAGAGACCCAGTACTTC
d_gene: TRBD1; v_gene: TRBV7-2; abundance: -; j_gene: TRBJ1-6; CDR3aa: CASSLKTGVGSPLHF; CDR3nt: TGTGCCAGCAGCCTCAAGACAGGGGTAGGGTCACCCCTCCACTTT
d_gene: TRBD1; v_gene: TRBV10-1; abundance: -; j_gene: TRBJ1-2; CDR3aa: CASSEFSGQGPYTF; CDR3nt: TGCGCCAGCAGTGAATTTTCGGGACAGGGACCCTACACCTTC
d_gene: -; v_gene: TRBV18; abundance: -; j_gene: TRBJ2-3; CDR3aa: CASSTQTRSDTQYF; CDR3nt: TGTGCCAGCTCAACTCAAACTAGGTCAGATACGCAGTATTTT
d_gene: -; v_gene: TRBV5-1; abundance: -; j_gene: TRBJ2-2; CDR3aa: CASSLTGKGGELFF; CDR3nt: TGCGCCAGCAGCTTGACAGGGAAAGGCGGGGAGCTGTTTTTT
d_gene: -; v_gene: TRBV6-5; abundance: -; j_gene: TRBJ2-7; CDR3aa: CASSYTGSEQYF; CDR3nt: TGTGCCAGCAGTTACACCGGGAGTGAGCAGTACTTC
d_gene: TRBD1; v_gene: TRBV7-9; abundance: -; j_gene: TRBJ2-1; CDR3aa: CASSREETGLVYNEQFF; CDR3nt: TGTGCCAGCAGCAGAGAAGAGACAGGGTTAGTTTACAATGAGCAGTTCTTC
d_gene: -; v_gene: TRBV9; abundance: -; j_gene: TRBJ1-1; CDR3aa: CASSVFEGPNTEAFF; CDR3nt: TGTGCCAGCAGCGTTTTTGAGGGACCAAACACTGAAGCTTTCTTT
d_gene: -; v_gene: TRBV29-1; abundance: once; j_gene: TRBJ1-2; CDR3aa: CSVEFEAGRGGYTF; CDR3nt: TGCAGCGTTGAATTCGAAGCAGGAAGGGGTGGCTACACCTTC
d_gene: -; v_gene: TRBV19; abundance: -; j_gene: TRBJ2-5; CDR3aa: CASSASRETQYF; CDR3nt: TGTGCCAGTAGTGCCAGCAGGGAGACCCAGTACTTC
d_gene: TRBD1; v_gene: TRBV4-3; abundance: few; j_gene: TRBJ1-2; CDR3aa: CASSQDRGLYGYTF; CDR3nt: TGCGCCAGCAGCCAAGACAGGGGGCTCTATGGCTACACCTTC
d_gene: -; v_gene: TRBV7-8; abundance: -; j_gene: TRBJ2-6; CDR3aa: CASSLSWVARSGANVLTF; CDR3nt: TGTGCCAGCAGCTTATCCTGGGTAGCCCGCTCTGGGGCCAACGTCCTGACTTTC
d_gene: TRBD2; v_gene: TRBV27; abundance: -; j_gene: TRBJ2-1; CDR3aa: CASSWTSGSIYEQFF; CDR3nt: TGTGCCAGCAGTTGGACTAGCGGGAGTATATATGAGCAGTTCTTC
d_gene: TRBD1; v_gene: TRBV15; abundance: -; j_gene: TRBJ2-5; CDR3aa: CATSRPPGGSETQYF; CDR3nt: TGTGCCACCAGCAGACCGCCAGGGGGCTCGGAGACCCAGTACTTC
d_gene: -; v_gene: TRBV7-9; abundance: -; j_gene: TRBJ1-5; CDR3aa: CASSLGGYSNQPQHF; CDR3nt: TGTGCCAGCAGCTTAGGGGGTTATAGCAATCAGCCCCAGCATTTT
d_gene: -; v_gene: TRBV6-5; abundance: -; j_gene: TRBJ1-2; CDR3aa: CASSYSTQGRTYTF; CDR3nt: TGTGCCAGCAGTTACTCGACCCAGGGACGGACCTACACCTTC
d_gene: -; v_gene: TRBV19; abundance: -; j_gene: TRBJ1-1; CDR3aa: CASSIVSGEAFF; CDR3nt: TGTGCCAGTAGTATAGTTTCCGGGGAAGCTTTCTTT
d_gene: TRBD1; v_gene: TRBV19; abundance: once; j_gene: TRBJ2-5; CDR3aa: CASSTSDRDHQETQYF; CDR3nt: TGTGCCAGTAGTACCTCCGACAGGGACCACCAAGAGACCCAGTACTTC
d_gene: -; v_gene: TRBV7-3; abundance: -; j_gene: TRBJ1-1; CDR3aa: CASSLLGRGNTEAFF; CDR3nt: TGTGCCAGCAGCTTATTAGGGCGGGGGAACACTGAAGCTTTCTTT
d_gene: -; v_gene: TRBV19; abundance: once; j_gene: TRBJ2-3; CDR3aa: CASGETDTQYF; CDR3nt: TGTGCCAGCGGGGAGACAGATACGCAGTATTTT
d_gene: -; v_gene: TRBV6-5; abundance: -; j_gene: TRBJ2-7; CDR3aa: CASSSVGQVAYEQYF; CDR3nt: TGTGCCAGCAGCTCAGTCGGCCAGGTCGCCTACGAGCAGTACTTC
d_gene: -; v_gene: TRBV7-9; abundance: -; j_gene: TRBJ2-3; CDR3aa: CASSRPGPMADTQYF; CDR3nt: TGTGCCAGCAGCCGCCCGGGTCCTATGGCAGATACGCAGTATTTT
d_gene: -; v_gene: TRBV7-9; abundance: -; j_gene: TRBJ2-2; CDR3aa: CASSLETMVGELFF; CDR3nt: TGTGCCAGCAGCTTAGAAACCATGGTCGGGGAGCTGTTTTTT
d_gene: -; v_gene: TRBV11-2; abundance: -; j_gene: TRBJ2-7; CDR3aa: CASSFEAYEQYF; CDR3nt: TGTGCCAGCAGCTTCGAGGCCTACGAGCAGTACTTC